This TCR beta chain came from a study of shared T cell receptors in the human thymus. Profiling relied on immunoSEQ multiplex PCR, and the TCRdb table lists in-frame clones only, not all of them. Found here are hundreds of thousands of clones, more than 70% of them singletons; the top ten hold 0.0094%. Per germline, CDR1 LGHNA and CDR2 YSLEER. The CDR3 sequence is 14 residues long. V was shortened by 1 base and J by 0 bases, with 6 bases between the two germline ends. These data are also associated with another study on human thymus T cells. That work adds: Corrective heart surgery yielded resections, and these provided the thymus tissue. Thymic and blood repertoires appeared to show biased V and J gene usage.

Sequenced: thymocytes. The chain joins TRBV4-3 to TRBJ1-1, with D unclear. This clonotype was sampled from a boy in the first two years of life with a congenital heart defect. The DNA of the CDR3 is TGCGCCAGCAGCCAAGGGTGGCTGAACACTGAAGCTTTCTTT. It translates to CASSQGWLNTEAFF.